This TCR beta chain emerged from a study of T-cell memory formation after mild COVID-19. Looking at the study overall: Clustering of TCRs was largely donor specific. Overall study results and limits: SARS-CoV-2 specificity was not confirmed for second-wave clones peaking on day 37. Clones which contracted sat mainly in CM and EM if CD4+, and in EMRA if CD8+.

CDR3 length: 14 amino acids. Germline V lookup: CDR1 DFQATT, CDR2 SNEGSKA (reference sequence). V was trimmed by 0 bases and J by 5 bases, leaving 13 bases between them. UMIs and sample barcodes were carried by the TCR alpha and TCR beta cDNA libraries that 5'RACE produced using constant-segment primers. TCRdb analysed the 5' RACE reads with MiXCR anew, one entry per CDR3 protein. In the table there are about 320,000 distinct CDR3 sequences, approximately 15% of which are singletons. About this clonotype itself: Its cognate antigen is unknown.

The V gene is TRBV20-1, the J gene TRBJ1-1; no firm D call. This receptor was identified in a man between 18 and 29 years old who had mild COVID-19 (a few samples of this study predate the infection). Cell type and time point are not known. The specimen was PBMCs or a T cell subset sorted from them (not recorded which). The CDR3 loop is CSARDPKALTEAFF. CDR3 in DNA: TGCAGTGCTAGAGACCCGAAAGCGTTAACTGAAGCTTTCTTT.